A single sample is the source of the 24 T cell receptor beta chains below, sequenced in a study of human T cells and chemical hapten exposure. TCRdb re-analysed the RACE reads in MiXCR, keeping a single row per CDR3 protein. The sample consists of around 380,000 distinct CDR3 sequences, approximately 5% of them appearing once. Time point noted: patch test 1, 2 weeks after DPC sensitization. Noted treatment: therapeutic diphenylcyclopropenone sensitization with weekly scalp DPC. The material sequenced was whole blood, taken in connection with sensitization to the hapten diphenylcyclopropenone (DPC). The source is a woman aged 45 to 65 with alopecia areata. Some clones in this sample may be carry-over from other donors' samples.

J is TRBJ2-1 and V is TRBV30; 7 bases align to TRBD2. Germline V CDR1 and CDR2: GTSNPN, SVGIG (reference sequence). The CDR3 extends over 15 amino acids. With V trimmed by 2 bases and J by 5 bases, 9 bases remained unmatched. CDR3 loop: CAWSPGGRRNNEQFF. The CDR3, as DNA: TGTGCCTGGAGTCCGGGAGGCAGGAGGAACAATGAGCAGTTCTTC. Based on the CDR3 plus reference TRBV30 and TRBJ2-1, the full variable domain is SQTIHQWPATLVQPVGSPLSLECTVEGTSNPNLYWYRQAAGRGLQLLFYSVGIGQISSEVPQNLSASRPQDRQFILSSKKLLLSDSGFYLCAWSPGGRRNNEQFFGPGTRLTVL.

In this sample, this clonotype turned up many times. The rearrangement joins TRBV3-1 to TRBJ2-1, with 8 positions matching TRBD2. From germline, CDR1 is LGHDT and CDR2 YNNKEL (reference sequence). Trimming at V came to 7 bases and at J to 9 bases, leaving 8 bases not matched to a gene. The CDR3 is 13 residues long. In DNA, the CDR3 is TGTGCCAGCAAAGCGGGAGTGGGAATTGAGCAGTTCTTC. Translated: CASKAGVGIEQFF.

The table lists this clonotype with many counts. The genes are TRBV4-3 and TRBJ2-7; D may be TRBD2 (6 bases). V lost 4 bases, J lost 7 bases, and 17 bases lay in between. This CDR3 comprises 14 residues. Germline V gene data show CDR1 as LGHNA and CDR2 as YSLEER. The CDR3: CASSPSWVRGEQYF. In DNA, the CDR3 is TGCGCCAGCAGCCCTTCTTGGGTACGGGGGGAGCAGTACTTC.

This clonotype came up a few times. The rearrangement links TRBV4-1 to TRBJ1-1; D is unresolved. The CDR3 runs to 14 residues. CDR1 is MGHRA, CDR2 YSYEKL, per germline. Trimming removed 1 base from V and 0 bases from J, with 6 bases in between. The CDR3 spells CASSQGNLNTEAFF. DNA of the CDR3: TGCGCCAGCAGCCAAGGAAACCTGAACACTGAAGCTTTCTTT.

This clonotype has ten or more counts. J is TRBJ2-1 and V is TRBV12-3 or TRBV12-4, with D uncertain. This CDR3 has 13 amino acids. The germline V and J ends were trimmed by 3 bases and 8 bases, with 11 bases remaining between them. The chain's CDR3 is CASSLGIAHEQFF. The CDR3 nucleotides read TGTGCCAGCAGTTTGGGAATAGCCCATGAGCAGTTCTTC.

This clonotype was counted many times. The J gene is TRBJ1-3, the V gene TRBV2; D is unclear. Looked up from germline, CDR1 is SNHLY and CDR2 is FYNNEI. CDR3 length equals 14 residues. V lost 5 bases and J lost 2, with 10 bases in between. CDR3 sequence: CASSSDEAGNTIYF. The CDR3 coding sequence is TGTGCCAGCAGTTCGGATGAGGCTGGAAACACCATATATTTT.

This clonotype was picked up a small number of times. The chain links TRBV15 to TRBJ2-4; D is undetermined. Germline V CDR1 and CDR2: LNHNV, YYDKDF (reference sequence). The CDR3 is 9 amino acids. V lost 11 bases, J lost 7 bases, and 6 bases lay in between. CDR3 nucleotides: TGTGCCCCGACTAACATTCAGTACTTC. Protein sequence: CAPTNIQYF.

This clonotype showed up just a few times. This chain connects TRBV12-3 or TRBV12-4 to TRBJ2-5; 10 bases are a match to TRBD2. The V gene end was trimmed by 3 bases and the J gene end by 7 bases; junction bases not matched to a gene: 8. The CDR3 consists of 15 residues. The CDR3 sequence: CASSFTSGGAGTQYF. The CDR3 region has the DNA TGTGCCAGCAGTTTTACCAGCGGGGGGGCAGGGACCCAGTACTTC.

The chain couples TRBV2 to TRBJ2-1, with no clear D. The CDR3 sequence is 11 residues long. Trimming left V 2 bases short and J 14 bases short, with 10 bases between. Germline V gene lookup returns CDR1 SNHLY and CDR2 FYNNEI. The CDR3 DNA follows: TGTGCCAGCAGTGAACGTGGAGATGAGTTCTTC. The encoded protein is CASSERGDEFF. The full variable domain, in which reference TRBV2 and TRBJ2-1 provide the parts outside the CDR3, is EPEVTQTPSHQVTQMGQEVILRCVPISNHLYFYWYRQILGQKVEFLVSFYNNEISEKSEIFDDQFSVERPDGSNFTLKIRSTKLEDSAMYFCASSERGDEFFGPGTRLTVL.

This clonotype was observed a few times. The chain combines TRBV2 with TRBJ2-2; D possibly corresponds to TRBD1 (6 bases). Trimming stripped 10 bases from V and 0 bases from J, with 24 bases between. CDR3 size: 18 residues. Germline V lookup: CDR1 SNHLY, CDR2 FYNNEI. CDR3 sequence reads: CATTETGHYNANTGELFF. In DNA, the CDR3 is TGTGCCACCACAGAGACAGGCCACTATAACGCGAACACCGGGGAGCTGTTTTTT.

Many counts were recorded for this clonotype. The genes are TRBV3-1 and TRBJ2-2; D is perhaps TRBD1 (6 bases). V gave up 1 base and J gave up 4 bases, with 10 bases separating them. The CDR3 extends over 15 amino acids. In germline, CDR1 is LGHDT, CDR2 YNNKEL (reference sequence). The CDR3 sequence is CASSQGGGITGELFF. The CDR3 coding sequence is TGTGCCAGCAGCCAAGGAGGGGGAATCACCGGGGAGCTGTTTTTT.

This clonotype has at least ten counts. This rearrangement joins TRBV7-2 to TRBJ2-1, with 9 bases matching TRBD2. The CDR3 runs to 15 residues. Germline V gene lookup returns CDR1 SGHTA and CDR2 FQGNSA. V was clipped by 3 bases and J by 7 bases; unmatched bases: 7. DNA of the CDR3: TGTGCCAGCAGCTTCTTTGCGGGAGGGGGGAATGAGCAGTTCTTC. This translates into CASSFFAGGGNEQFF.

This clonotype was counted at least ten times. This rearrangement joins TRBV12-3 or TRBV12-4 to TRBJ2-1, with TRBD2 matching 7 bases. CDR3 length: 17 amino acids. V lost 1 base to trimming and J lost 8 bases; unmatched junction nucleotides: 14. The CDR3 protein is CASSLDTSAVSVYEQFF. CDR3 coding DNA: TGTGCCAGCAGTTTAGATACTAGCGCCGTTTCGGTATATGAGCAGTTCTTC.

This clonotype was found many times. This rearrangement joins TRBV27 to TRBJ1-1, with 10 bases lining up with TRBD1. CDR3 length: 14 residues. The junction had 5 bases not matched to a gene; V was cut back by 6 bases and J by 4 bases. Germline V gene data show CDR1 as MNHEY and CDR2 as SMNVEV (reference sequence). CDR3 DNA sequence: TGTGCCAGCAGCTGGGGACAGGGGACCACTGAAGCTTTCTTT. Its protein product is CASSWGQGTTEAFF.

Notes on this clonotype: With a much larger clone just one base away, this may be a read error. The CDR3 loop is CASSLLGDRFF. In DNA form, the CDR3 reads TGTGCCAGCAGTTTATTAGGGGATCGGTTCTTC. The genes are TRBV28 and TRBJ2-1, with D possibly matching TRBD1 (5 bases). V lost 1 base, J lost 15 bases, and 10 bases lay in between. CDR3 length: 11 residues. Germline values: CDR1 MDHEN, CDR2 SYDVKM.

The chain couples TRBV28 to TRBJ1-1; TRBD1 might be the D (6 bases). The CDR3 is 15 residues long. Trimming cost V 3 bases and J 3 bases, with 14 bases left between them. In germline, CDR1 is MDHEN, CDR2 SYDVKM. In nucleotides, the CDR3 is TGTGCCAGCAGTTTTTGGACGGGGGGGCACACTGAAGCTTTCTTT. It translates to CASSFWTGGHTEAFF.

There are a few counts of this clonotype. The chain has TRBV4-3 and TRBJ2-1; a possible D gene is TRBD2 (5 bases). The CDR3 consists of 17 residues. Germline CDR1 reads LGHNA; CDR2 reads YSLEER. The V end was cut by 3 bases, the J end by 7 bases, with 22 bases between. The CDR3 reads CASSHPHVGSPGNEQFF. DNA of the CDR3: TGCGCCAGCAGCCACCCACACGTTGGATCCCCGGGGAATGAGCAGTTCTTC.

This clonotype was seen at least ten times. The chain combines TRBV29-1 with TRBJ2-3, with a possible D match to TRBD2 (6 bases). The CDR3 contains 14 residues. Germline loops: CDR1 SQVTM, CDR2 ANQGSEA. Trimming shortened V by 3 bases and J by 3 bases, and 13 bases separated the two germline ends. The chain's CDR3 is CSVDSGWGTDTQYF. The CDR3, as DNA: TGCAGCGTTGACAGCGGGTGGGGGACAGATACGCAGTATTTT.

This clonotype was counted only a few times. This chain connects TRBV29-1 to TRBJ2-7; 9 bases agree with TRBD1. J lost 1 base, V lost 5 bases, and 3 bases had no gene match. The CDR3 is made up of 13 amino acids. Germline CDR1 is SQVTM and CDR2 is ANQGSEA. CDR3: CSVRTGESYEQYF. CDR3 coding DNA: TGCAGCGTTAGGACAGGGGAGTCCTACGAGCAGTACTTC.

This clonotype was counted at least ten times. The V and J genes are TRBV6-5 and TRBJ1-5, with 9 positions matching TRBD1. The J segment lost 7 bases and the V segment lost 6 bases, leaving 7 bases of the junction unmatched. Germline-derived CDR1 and CDR2 are MNHEY and SVGAGI. The CDR3 spans 14 residues. CDR3 residues: CASRKDRGGQPQHF. CDR3 DNA: TGTGCCAGCAGGAAGGACAGGGGAGGCCAGCCCCAGCATTTT.

In this sample, this clonotype turned up many times. This rearrangement joins TRBV12-3 or TRBV12-4 to TRBJ1-5; D not resolved. This CDR3 has 14 residues. The ends were cut back, 5 bases at V and 6 bases at J, with 14 bases in the middle. The CDR3, as DNA: TGTGCCAGCAGTCCCGAGGAGGGTAGTCAGCCCCAGCATTTT. Translating gives CASSPEEGSQPQHF.

This clonotype was detected a few times. The V call is TRBV5-6, the J call TRBJ2-1; 9 nucleotides align to TRBD2. Trimming at V came to 1 base and at J to 3 bases, leaving 11 bases not matched to a gene. CDR1 is SGHDT and CDR2 is YYEEEE in the germline V gene. The CDR3 is 18 amino acids. CDR3 DNA sequence: TGTGCCAGCAGCTTGCCCCGGCTAGCGGGACTTATCTACAATGAGCAGTTCTTC. It encodes CASSLPRLAGLIYNEQFF.

The chain has TRBV19 and TRBJ1-4; a possible D gene is TRBD1 (6 bases). The CDR3 runs to 15 residues. Germline V gene data show CDR1 as LNHDA and CDR2 as SQIVND (reference sequence). The V end lost 6 bases, the J end lost 5 bases, and 16 bases lay between the germline ends. CDR3 sequence (DNA): TGTGCCAGTAGCCTAATGGACAGAAGAAATGAAAAACTGTTTTTT. It encodes CASSLMDRRNEKLFF. Combining the CDR3 with reference TRBV19 and TRBJ1-4 gives the whole variable domain DGGITQSPKYLFRKEGQNVTLSCEQNLNHDAMYWYRQDPGQGLRLIYYSQIVNDFQKGDIAEGYSVSREKKESFPLTVTSAQKNPTAFYLCASSLMDRRNEKLFFGSGTQLSVL.

This clonotype was counted ten times or more. The rearrangement uses TRBV12-3 or TRBV12-4 and TRBJ2-5; D is possibly TRBD1 (6 bases). The CDR3 has 13 amino acids. V shed 5 bases and J shed 10 bases, with 17 bases lying between them. Here the CDR3 reads CASSLQDSQSQYF. CDR3 nucleotide sequence: TGTGCCAGCAGTCTACAGGACAGTCAGAGCCAGTACTTC.